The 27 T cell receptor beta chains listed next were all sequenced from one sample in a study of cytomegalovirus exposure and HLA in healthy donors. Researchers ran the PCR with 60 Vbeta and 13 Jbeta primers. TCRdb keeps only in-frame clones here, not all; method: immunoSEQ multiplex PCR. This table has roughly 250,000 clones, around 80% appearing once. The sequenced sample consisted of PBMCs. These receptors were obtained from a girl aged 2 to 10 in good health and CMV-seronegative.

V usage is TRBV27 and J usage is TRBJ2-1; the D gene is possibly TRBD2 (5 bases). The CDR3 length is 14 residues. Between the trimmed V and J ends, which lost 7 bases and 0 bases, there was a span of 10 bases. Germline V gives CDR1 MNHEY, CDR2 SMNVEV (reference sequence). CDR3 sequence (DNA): TGTGCCAGCACCGGGGAGCCCTCCTACAATGAGCAGTTCTTC. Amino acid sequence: CASTGEPSYNEQFF.

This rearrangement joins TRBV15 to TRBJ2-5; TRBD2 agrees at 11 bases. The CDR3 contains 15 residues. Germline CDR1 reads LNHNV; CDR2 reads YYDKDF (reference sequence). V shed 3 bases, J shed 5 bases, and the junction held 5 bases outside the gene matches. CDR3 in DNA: TGTGCCACCAGCAGGACTAGCGGGAAGTGGGAGACCCAGTACTTC. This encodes CATSRTSGKWETQYF.

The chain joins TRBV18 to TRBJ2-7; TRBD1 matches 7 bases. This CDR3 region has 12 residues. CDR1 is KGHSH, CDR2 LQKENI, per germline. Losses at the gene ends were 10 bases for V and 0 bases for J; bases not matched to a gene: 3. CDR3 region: CATGDSSYEQYF. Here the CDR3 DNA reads TGTGCCACCGGGGACAGCTCCTACGAGCAGTACTTC. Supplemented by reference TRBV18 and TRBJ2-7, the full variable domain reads NAGVMQNPRHLVRRRGQEARLRCSPMKGHSHVYWYRQLPEEGLKFMVYLQKENIIDESGMPKERFSAEFPKEGPSILRIQQVVRGDSAAYFCATGDSSYEQYFGPGTRLTVT.

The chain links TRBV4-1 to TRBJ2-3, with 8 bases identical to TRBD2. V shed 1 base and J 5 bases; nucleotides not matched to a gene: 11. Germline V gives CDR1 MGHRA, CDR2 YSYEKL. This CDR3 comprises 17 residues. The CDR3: CASSQVPPGLGVDTQYF. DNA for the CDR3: TGCGCCAGCAGCCAAGTGCCTCCGGGACTAGGGGTAGATACGCAGTATTTT.

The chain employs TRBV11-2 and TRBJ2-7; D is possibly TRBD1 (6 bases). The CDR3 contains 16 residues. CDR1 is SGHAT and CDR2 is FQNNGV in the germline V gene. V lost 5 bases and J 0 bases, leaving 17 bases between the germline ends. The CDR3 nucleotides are TGTGCCAGCAGCCGACGGCTACAGGGAAGCTCCTACGAGCAGTACTTC. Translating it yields CASSRRLQGSSYEQYF.

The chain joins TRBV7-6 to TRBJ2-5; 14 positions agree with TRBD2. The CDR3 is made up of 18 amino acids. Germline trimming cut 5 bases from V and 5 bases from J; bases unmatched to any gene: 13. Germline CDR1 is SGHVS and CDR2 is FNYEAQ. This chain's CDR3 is CASSVRLAGGHNRETQYF. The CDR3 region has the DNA TGTGCCAGCAGCGTACGACTAGCGGGGGGGCATAACAGGGAGACCCAGTACTTC.

CDR3 coding DNA: TGTGCCAGCAGCTTAGACAGGAACTCCTACGAGCAGTACTTC. Translated, it gives CASSLDRNSYEQYF. The chain couples TRBV7-2 to TRBJ2-7; a weak D match, TRBD1 (5 bases). The CDR3 is 14 amino acids. Trimming pared 1 base from V and 0 bases from J, leaving 7 bases between. Germline V gives CDR1 SGHTA, CDR2 FQGNSA.

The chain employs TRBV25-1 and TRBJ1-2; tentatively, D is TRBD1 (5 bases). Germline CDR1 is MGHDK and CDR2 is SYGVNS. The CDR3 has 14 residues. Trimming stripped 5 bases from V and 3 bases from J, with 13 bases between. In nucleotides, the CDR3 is TGTGCCAGCAGTTCAGGGTCTGTTTACTATGGCTACACCTTC. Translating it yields CASSSGSVYYGYTF.

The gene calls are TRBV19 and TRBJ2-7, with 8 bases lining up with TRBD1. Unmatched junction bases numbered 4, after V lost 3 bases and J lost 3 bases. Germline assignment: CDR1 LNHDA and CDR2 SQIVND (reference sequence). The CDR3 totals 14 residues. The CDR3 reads CASSIGRGLYEQYF. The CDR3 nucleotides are TGTGCCAGTAGTATTGGCAGGGGGCTCTACGAGCAGTACTTC.

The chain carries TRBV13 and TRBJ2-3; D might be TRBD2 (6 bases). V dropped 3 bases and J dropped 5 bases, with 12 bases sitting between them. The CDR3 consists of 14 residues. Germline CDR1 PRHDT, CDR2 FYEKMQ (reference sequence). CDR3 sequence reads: CASSFGRLGDTQYF. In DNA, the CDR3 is TGTGCCAGCAGCTTCGGGAGACTTGGAGATACGCAGTATTTT.

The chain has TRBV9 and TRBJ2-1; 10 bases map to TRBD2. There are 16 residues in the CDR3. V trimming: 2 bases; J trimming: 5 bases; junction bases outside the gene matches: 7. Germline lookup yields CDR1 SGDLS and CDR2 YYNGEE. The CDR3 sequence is CASSVGGLAANNEQFF. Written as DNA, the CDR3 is TGTGCCAGCAGCGTCGGCGGACTAGCGGCGAACAATGAGCAGTTCTTC.

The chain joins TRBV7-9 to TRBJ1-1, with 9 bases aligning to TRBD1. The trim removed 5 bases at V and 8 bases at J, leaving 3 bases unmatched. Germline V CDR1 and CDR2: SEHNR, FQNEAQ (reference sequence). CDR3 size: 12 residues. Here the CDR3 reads CASSKGQGEAFF. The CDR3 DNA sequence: TGTGCCAGCAGCAAGGGACAGGGAGAAGCTTTCTTT.

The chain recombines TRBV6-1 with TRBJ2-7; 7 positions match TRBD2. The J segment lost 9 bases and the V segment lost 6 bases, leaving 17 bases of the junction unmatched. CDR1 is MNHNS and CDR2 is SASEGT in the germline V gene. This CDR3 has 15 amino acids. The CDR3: CASRDMGRGQFLQYF. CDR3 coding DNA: TGTGCCAGCAGGGACATGGGGAGGGGTCAATTTTTGCAGTACTTC.

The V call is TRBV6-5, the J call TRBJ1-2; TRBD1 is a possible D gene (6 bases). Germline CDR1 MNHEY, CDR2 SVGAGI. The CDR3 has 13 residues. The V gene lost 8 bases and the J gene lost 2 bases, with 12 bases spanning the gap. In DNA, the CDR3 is TGTGCCAGCTTGGGACAAAACAACTATGGCTACACCTTC. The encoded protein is CASLGQNNYGYTF.

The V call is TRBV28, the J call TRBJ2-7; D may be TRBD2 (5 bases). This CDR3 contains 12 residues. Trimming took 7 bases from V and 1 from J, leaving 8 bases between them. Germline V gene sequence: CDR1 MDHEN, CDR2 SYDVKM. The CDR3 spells CASTGNSYEQYF. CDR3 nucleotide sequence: TGTGCCAGCACGGGAAATTCCTACGAGCAGTACTTC.

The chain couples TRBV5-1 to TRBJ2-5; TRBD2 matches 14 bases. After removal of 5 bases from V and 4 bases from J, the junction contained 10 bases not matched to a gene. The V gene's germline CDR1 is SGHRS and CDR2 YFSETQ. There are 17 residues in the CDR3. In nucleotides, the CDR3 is TGCGCCAGCAGAAATAACAGACTAGCGGGGGGGCCAGAGACCCAGTACTTC. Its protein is CASRNNRLAGGPETQYF.

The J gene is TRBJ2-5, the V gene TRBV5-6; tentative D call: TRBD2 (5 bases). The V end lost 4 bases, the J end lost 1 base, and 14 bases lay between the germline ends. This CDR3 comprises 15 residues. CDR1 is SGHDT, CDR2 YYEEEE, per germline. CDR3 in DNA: TGTGCCAGCAGCCTCGGGGTGGGGTTCCAAGAGACCCAGTACTTC. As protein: CASSLGVGFQETQYF.

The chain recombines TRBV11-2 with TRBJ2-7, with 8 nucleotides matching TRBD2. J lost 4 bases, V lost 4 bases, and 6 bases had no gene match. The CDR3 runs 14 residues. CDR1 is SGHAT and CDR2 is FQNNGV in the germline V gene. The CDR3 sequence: CASSSLAGRYEQYF. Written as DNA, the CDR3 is TGTGCCAGCAGCTCTTTAGCGGGACGTTACGAGCAGTACTTC.

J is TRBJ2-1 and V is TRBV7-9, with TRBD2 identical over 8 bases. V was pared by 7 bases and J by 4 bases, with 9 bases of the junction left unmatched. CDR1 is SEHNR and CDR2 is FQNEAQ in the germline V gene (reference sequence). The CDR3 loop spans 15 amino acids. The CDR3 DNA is TGTGCCAGCAACTCACAGCGGGAGCCGTACAATGAGCAGTTCTTC. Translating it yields CASNSQREPYNEQFF.

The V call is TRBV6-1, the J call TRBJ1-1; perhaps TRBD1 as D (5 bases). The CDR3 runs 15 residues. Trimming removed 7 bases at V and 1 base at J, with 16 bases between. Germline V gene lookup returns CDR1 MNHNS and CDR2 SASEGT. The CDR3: CASKKQGVWNTEAFF. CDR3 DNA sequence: TGTGCCAGCAAGAAACAAGGGGTATGGAACACTGAAGCTTTCTTT.

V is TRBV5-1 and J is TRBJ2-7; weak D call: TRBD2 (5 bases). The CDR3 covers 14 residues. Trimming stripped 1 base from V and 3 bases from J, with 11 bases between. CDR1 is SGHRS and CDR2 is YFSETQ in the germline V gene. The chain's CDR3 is CASSLIPTSYEQYF. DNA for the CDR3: TGCGCCAGCAGCTTGATCCCAACTAGCTACGAGCAGTACTTC.

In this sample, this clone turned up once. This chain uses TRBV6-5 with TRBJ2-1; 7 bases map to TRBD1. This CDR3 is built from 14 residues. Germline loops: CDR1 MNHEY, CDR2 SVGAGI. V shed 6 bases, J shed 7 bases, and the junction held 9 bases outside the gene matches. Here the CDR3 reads CASSLWGQRNEQFF. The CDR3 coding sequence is TGTGCCAGCAGCCTCTGGGGACAGAGGAATGAGCAGTTCTTC.

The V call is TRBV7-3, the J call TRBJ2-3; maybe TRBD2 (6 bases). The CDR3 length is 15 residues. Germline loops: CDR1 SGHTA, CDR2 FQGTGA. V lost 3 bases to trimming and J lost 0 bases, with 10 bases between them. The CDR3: CASSLSGPSTDTQYF. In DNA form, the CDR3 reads TGTGCCAGCAGCTTGAGCGGGCCAAGCACAGATACGCAGTATTTT. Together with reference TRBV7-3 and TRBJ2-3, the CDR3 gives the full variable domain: GAGVSQTPSNKVTEKGKYVELRCDPISGHTALYWYRQSLGQGPEFLIYFQGTGAADDSGLPNDRFFAVRPEGSVSTLKIQRTERGDSAVYLCASSLSGPSTDTQYFGPGTRLTVL.

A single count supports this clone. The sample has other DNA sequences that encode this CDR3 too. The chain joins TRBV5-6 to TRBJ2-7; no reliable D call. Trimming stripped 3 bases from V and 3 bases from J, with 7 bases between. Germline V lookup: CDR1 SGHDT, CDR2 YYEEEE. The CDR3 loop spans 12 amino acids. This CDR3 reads CASSSYIYEQYF. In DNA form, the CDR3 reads TGTGCCAGCAGCTCGTACATCTACGAGCAGTACTTC.

The CDR3 reads CASSGTPGQTVYGYTF. CDR3 DNA sequence: TGTGCCAGCAGCGGGACCCCGGGACAGACTGTCTATGGCTACACCTTC. The J gene is TRBJ1-2, the V gene TRBV7-6, with 7 bases fitting TRBD1. The V and J ends lost 5 bases and 4 bases, in that order; junction bases with no gene match: 13. CDR1 and CDR2 (germline): SGHVS, FNYEAQ. The CDR3 is made up of 16 amino acids.

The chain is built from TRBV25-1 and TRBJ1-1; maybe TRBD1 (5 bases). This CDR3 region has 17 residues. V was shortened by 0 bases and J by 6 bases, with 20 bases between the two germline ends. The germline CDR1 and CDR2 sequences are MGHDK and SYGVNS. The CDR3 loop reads CASSEYTGGRKQAEAFF. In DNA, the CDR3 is TGTGCCAGCAGTGAATATACAGGCGGCAGAAAACAAGCTGAAGCTTTCTTT.

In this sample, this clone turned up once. This CDR3 is CAWVGGGGPGDTQYF. The DNA for the CDR3 is TGTGCCTGGGTGGGTGGCGGAGGACCCGGAGATACGCAGTATTTT. The chain links TRBV30 to TRBJ2-3, with D tentatively TRBD2 (5 bases). The germline gives CDR1 GTSNPN, CDR2 SVGIG (reference sequence). Trimming removed 5 bases from V and 5 bases from J, with 20 bases in between. This CDR3 is 15 amino acids long.